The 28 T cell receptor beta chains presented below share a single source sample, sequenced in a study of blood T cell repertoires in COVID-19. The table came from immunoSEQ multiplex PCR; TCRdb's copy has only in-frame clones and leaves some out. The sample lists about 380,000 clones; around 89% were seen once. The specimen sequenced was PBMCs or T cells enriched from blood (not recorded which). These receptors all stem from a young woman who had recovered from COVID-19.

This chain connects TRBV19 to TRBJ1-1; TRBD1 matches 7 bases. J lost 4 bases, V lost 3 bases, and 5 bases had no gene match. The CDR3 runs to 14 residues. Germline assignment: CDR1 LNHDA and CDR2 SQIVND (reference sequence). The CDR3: CASSIAGGITEAFF. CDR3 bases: TGTGCCAGTAGTATTGCAGGGGGGATCACTGAAGCTTTCTTT.

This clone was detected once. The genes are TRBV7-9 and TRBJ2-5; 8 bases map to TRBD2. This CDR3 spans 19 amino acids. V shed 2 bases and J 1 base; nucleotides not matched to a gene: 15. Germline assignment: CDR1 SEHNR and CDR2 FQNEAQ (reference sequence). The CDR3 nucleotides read TGTGCCAGCAGCTTATTAAGGGCGGGGGGCCCATCCGCCCAAGAGACCCAGTACTTC. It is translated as CASSLLRAGGPSAQETQYF.

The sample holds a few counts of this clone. The CDR3 is CASRDRGGAEAFF. The CDR3 DNA sequence: TGTGCCAGCAGGGACAGGGGAGGGGCTGAAGCTTTCTTT. J is TRBJ1-1 and V is TRBV2, with 9 nucleotides matching TRBD1. Germline-derived CDR1 and CDR2 are SNHLY and FYNNEI. CDR3 length equals 13 residues. V gave up 6 bases and J gave up 6 bases; unmatched junction bases: 5.

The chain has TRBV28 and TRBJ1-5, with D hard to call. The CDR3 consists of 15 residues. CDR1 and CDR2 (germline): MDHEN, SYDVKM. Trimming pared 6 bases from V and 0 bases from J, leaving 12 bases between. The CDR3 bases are TGTGCCAGCAGCCCAAGTGGGAGTAGCAATCAGCCCCAGCATTTT. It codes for CASSPSGSSNQPQHF. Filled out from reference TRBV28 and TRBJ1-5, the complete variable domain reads DVKVTQSSRYLVKRTGEKVFLECVQDMDHENMFWYRQDPGLGLRLIYFSYDVKMKEKGDIPEGYSVSREKKERFSLILESASTNQTSMYLCASSPSGSSNQPQHFGDGTRLSIL.

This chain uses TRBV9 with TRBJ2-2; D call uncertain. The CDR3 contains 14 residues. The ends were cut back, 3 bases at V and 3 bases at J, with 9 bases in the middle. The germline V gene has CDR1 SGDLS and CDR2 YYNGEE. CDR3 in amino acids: CASSAFLYTGELFF. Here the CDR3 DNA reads TGTGCCAGCAGCGCCTTCCTCTACACCGGGGAGCTGTTTTTT.

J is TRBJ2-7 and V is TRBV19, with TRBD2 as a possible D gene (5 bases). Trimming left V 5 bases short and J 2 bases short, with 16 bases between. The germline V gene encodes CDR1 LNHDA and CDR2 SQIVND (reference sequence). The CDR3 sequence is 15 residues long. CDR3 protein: CASSVGMSTTYEQYF. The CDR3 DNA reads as TGTGCCAGTAGTGTCGGGATGTCGACTACCTACGAGCAGTACTTC.

The CDR3 is CASSLFPSGGARQHEQFF. The CDR3 DNA is TGTGCCAGCAGCTTATTTCCTAGCGGGGGGGCTCGTCAACATGAGCAGTTCTTC. This chain links TRBV7-3 with TRBJ2-1; 12 bases align to TRBD2. Trimming took 2 bases from V and 8 from J; bases not matched to a gene: 13. The CDR3 sequence is 18 residues long. CDR1 is SGHTA, CDR2 FQGTGA, per germline.

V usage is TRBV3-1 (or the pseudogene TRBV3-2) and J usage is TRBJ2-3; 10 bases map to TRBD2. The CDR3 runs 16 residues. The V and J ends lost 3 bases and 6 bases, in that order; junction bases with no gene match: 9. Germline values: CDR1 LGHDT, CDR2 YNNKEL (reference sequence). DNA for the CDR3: TGTGCCAGCAGCCATCGAAGCGGGGGGGCCGTGGATACGCAGTATTTT. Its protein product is CASSHRSGGAVDTQYF.

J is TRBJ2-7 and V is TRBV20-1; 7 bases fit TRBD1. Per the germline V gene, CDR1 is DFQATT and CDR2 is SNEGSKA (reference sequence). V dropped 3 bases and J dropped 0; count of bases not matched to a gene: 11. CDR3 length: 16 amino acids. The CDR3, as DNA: TGCAGTGCTAGTTACCAGGGGGTAATCGCCTCCTACGAGCAGTACTTC. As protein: CSASYQGVIASYEQYF.

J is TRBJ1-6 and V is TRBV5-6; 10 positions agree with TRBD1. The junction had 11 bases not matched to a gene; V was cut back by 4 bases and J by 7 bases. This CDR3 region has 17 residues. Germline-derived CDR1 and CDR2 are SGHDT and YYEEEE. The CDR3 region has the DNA TGTGCCAGCAGCAACGTGGGGCCGGGACAGGGGAATTCACCCCTCCACTTT. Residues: CASSNVGPGQGNSPLHF.

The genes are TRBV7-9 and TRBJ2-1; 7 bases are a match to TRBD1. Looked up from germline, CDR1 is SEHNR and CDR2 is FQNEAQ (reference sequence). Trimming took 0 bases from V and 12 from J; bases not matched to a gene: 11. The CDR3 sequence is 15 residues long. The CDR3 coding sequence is TGTGCCAGCAGCTTAGCGGGGACACAGGGGTCCGGGCAGTTCTTC. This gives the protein CASSLAGTQGSGQFF.

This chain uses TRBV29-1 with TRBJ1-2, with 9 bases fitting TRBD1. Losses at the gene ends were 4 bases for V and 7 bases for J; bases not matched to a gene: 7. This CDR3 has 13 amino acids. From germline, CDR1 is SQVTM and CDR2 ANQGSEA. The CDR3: CSVGGQGNFGYTF. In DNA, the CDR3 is TGCAGCGTTGGCGGACAGGGGAATTTTGGCTACACCTTC.

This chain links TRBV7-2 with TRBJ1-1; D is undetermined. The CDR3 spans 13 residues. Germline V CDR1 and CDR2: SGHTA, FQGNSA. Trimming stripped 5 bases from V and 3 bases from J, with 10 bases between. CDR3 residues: CASSLPPYTEAFF. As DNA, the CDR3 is TGTGCCAGCAGCCTTCCCCCTTACACTGAAGCTTTCTTT.

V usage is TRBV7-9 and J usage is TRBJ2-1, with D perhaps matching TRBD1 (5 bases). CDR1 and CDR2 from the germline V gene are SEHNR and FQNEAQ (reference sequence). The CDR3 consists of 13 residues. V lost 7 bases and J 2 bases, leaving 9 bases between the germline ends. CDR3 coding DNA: TGTGCCAGCATCGCGACAGCCTACAATGAGCAGTTCTTC. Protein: CASIATAYNEQFF.

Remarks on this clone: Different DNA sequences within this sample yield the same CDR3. The CDR3 spells CASSFDRGTEAFF. CDR3 nucleotide sequence: TGCGCCAGCAGCTTTGACAGGGGCACTGAAGCTTTCTTT. J is TRBJ1-1 and V is TRBV5-1, with 8 positions matching TRBD1. This CDR3 is built from 13 residues. After removal of 2 bases from V and 4 bases from J, the junction contained 1 base not matched to a gene. From germline, CDR1 is SGHRS and CDR2 YFSETQ.

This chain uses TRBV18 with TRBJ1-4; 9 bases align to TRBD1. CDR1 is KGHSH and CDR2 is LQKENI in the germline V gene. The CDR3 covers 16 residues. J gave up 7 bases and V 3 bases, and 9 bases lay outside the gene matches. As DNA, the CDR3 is TGTGCCAGCTCACCCTCCTCCGGGACAGGGCTTGAAAAACTGTTTTTT. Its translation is CASSPSSGTGLEKLFF.

The CDR3 region is CASSIGGAPENQPQHF. For the CDR3, the DNA is TGTGCCAGTAGTATTGGGGGGGCCCCAGAAAATCAGCCCCAGCATTTT. The chain employs TRBV19 and TRBJ1-5, with a weak D call TRBD1 (6 bases). V was shortened by 3 bases and J by 4 bases, with 16 bases between the two germline ends. Germline assignment: CDR1 LNHDA and CDR2 SQIVND (reference sequence). The CDR3 consists of 16 residues.

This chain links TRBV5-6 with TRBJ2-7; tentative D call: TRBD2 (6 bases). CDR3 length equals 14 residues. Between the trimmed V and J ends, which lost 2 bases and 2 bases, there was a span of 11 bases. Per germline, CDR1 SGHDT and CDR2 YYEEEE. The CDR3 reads CASSFGGFAYEQYF. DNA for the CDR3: TGTGCCAGCAGCTTTGGAGGGTTTGCCTACGAGCAGTACTTC.

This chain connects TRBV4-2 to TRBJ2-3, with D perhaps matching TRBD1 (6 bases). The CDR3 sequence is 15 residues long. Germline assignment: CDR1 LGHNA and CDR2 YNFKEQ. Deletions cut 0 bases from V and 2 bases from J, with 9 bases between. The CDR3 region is CASSQEGAVTDTQYF. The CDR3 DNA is TGTGCCAGCAGCCAAGAGGGGGCCGTCACAGATACGCAGTATTTT.

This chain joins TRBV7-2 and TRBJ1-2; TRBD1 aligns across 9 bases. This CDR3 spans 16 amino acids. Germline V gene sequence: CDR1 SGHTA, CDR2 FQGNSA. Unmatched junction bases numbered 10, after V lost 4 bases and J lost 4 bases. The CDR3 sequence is CASSSNGDRVGYGYTF. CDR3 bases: TGTGCCAGCAGCTCCAACGGGGACAGGGTGGGCTATGGCTACACCTTC.

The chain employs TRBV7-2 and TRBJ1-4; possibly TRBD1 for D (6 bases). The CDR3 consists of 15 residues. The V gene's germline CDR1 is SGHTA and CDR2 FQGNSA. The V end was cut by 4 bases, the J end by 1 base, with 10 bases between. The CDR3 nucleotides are TGTGCCAGCAGCTCGCAGGGGCAAACTAATGAAAAACTGTTTTTT. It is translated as CASSSQGQTNEKLFF.

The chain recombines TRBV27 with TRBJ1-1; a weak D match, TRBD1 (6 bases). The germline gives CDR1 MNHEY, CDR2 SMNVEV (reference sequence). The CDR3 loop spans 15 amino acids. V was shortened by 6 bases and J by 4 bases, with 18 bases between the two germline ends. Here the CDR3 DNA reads TGTGCCAGCAGCCGAACAGGGTTTTTTGGCACTGAAGCTTTCTTT. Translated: CASSRTGFFGTEAFF.

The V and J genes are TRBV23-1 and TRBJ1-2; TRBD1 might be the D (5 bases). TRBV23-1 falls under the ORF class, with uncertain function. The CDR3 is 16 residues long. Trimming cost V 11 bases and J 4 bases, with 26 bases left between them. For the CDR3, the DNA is TGCGCCTTGCGCTTCCCTCTAGACAGATTAATCTATGGCTACACCTTC. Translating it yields CALRFPLDRLIYGYTF.

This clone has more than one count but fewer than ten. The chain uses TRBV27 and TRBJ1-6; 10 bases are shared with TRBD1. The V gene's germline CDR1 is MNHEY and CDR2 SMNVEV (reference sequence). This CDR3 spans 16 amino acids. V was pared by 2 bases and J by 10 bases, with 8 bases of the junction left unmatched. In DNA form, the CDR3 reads TGTGCCAGCAGTTTAACGGGGGACAGGGGATGGTCACCCCTCCACTTT. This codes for CASSLTGDRGWSPLHF.

CDR3 residues: CASSSGVGANYEQFF. CDR3 DNA sequence: TGTGCCAGCAGTTCAGGGGTGGGGGCTAATTATGAGCAGTTCTTC. The gene calls are TRBV11-2 and TRBJ2-1, with D tentatively TRBD1 (6 bases). Trimming cost V 6 bases and J 8 bases, with 20 bases left between them. CDR3 length: 15 residues. From germline, CDR1 is SGHAT and CDR2 FQNNGV.

The CDR3, as DNA: TGTGCCAGCAGCTCAATAAACAGGGGGATCACCGAGCAGTACTTC. Translated: CASSSINRGITEQYF. The V call is TRBV7-9, the J call TRBJ2-7, with 8 bases that match TRBD1. From germline, CDR1 is SEHNR and CDR2 FQNEAQ (reference sequence). V trimming: 4 bases; J trimming: 6 bases; junction bases outside the gene matches: 11. This CDR3 spans 15 amino acids.

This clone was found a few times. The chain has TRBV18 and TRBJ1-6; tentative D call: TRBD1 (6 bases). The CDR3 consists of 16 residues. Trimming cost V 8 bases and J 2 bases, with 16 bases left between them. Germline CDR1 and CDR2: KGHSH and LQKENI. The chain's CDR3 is CASRYSGDPYNSPLHF. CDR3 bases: TGTGCCAGCCGTTACTCAGGGGACCCCTATAATTCACCCCTCCACTTT.

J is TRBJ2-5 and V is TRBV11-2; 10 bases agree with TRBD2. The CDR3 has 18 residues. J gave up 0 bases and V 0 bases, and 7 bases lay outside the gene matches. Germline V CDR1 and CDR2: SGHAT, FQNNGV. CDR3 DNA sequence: TGTGCCAGCAGCTTAGACCACGGACTAGCGGTTCACCAAGAGACCCAGTACTTC. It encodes CASSLDHGLAVHQETQYF.